These 3 T cell receptor beta chains came from one sample sequenced in a study of cytomegalovirus exposure and HLA in healthy donors. The PCR used 60 Vbeta and 13 Jbeta primers. Repertoires were generated with immunoSEQ multiplex PCR, while TCRdb's copy carries only in-frame clones and drops some. Its table records roughly 70,000 clones. Input material: PBMCs. The receptor set was obtained from a female donor in good health and CMV-seropositive.

The genes are TRBV25-1 and TRBJ1-4, with 12 bases lining up with TRBD1. CDR1 and CDR2 (germline): MGHDK, SYGVNS. Trimming took 2 bases from V and 8 from J; bases not matched to a gene: 6. The CDR3 loop spans 16 amino acids. The CDR3 sequence: CASSEITGTGGEKLFF. DNA of the CDR3: TGTGCCAGCAGTGAAATCACCGGGACAGGGGGCGAAAAACTGTTTTTT.

CDR3 nucleotide sequence: TGTGCCTGGAGTGTTTCAGGTGGTTCCTACGAGCAGTACTTC. Amino acids: CAWSVSGGSYEQYF. This sequence joins TRBV30 and TRBJ2-5; D not resolved. The DNA matches TRBJ2-7 better at its end, which makes the J call doubtful. CDR1 and CDR2 from the germline V gene are GTSNPN and SVGIG (reference sequence). This CDR3 spans 14 amino acids.

The chain joins TRBV4-3 to TRBJ2-5; D gene uncertain. The V and J ends lost 1 base and 0 bases respectively, with 9 bases between them. This CDR3 has 15 residues. Germline CDR1 is LGHNA and CDR2 is YSLEER. CDR3 DNA sequence: TGCGCCAGCAGCCAAGGGGCGCGTAACCAAGAGACCCAGTACTTC. It yields the protein CASSQGARNQETQYF.